The rows below give T cell receptor beta chains drawn from one sample of a study of shared clonotypes between healthy human individuals. TCRdb's copy holds only in-frame clones and misses some; the assay was immunoSEQ multiplex PCR. The sample contains around 2.1 million clones, nearly 97% of which appear only once. Sequencing input: naive CD4+ T cells sorted from blood. Receptors originate from a young man in good health. The CDR3 runs from the conserved cysteine through the conserved F or W. Each record gives: clone size, V gene, CDR3 length, D gene, J gene, CDR3 DNA, CDR3 protein. The D gene is left open where the match is weak. Some rows mark clone size as missing; the rest say once, few, many or name a class of expanded clone.

abundance: NA; v_gene: TRBV11-2; len: 16; d_gene: TRBD1; j_gene: TRBJ1-2; CDR3nt: TGTGCCAGCAGCTCCATACAGGGGAGGCTTGACTATGGCTACACCTTC; CDR3aa: CASSSIQGRLDYGYTF
abundance: NA; v_gene: TRBV5-1; len: 13; d_gene: NA; j_gene: TRBJ1-2; CDR3nt: TGCGCCAGCAGCTTGGACCGGGGAAATGGCTACACCTTC; CDR3aa: CASSLDRGNGYTF
abundance: NA; v_gene: TRBV28; len: 12; d_gene: TRBD1; j_gene: TRBJ1-2; CDR3nt: TGTGCCAGCAGTCCGACAGGGGGCGGCTACACCTTC; CDR3aa: CASSPTGGGYTF
abundance: once; v_gene: TRBV2; len: 14; d_gene: NA; j_gene: TRBJ1-4; CDR3nt: TGTGCCAGCAGTGAACAAAAGACTAATGAAAAACTGTTTTTT; CDR3aa: CASSEQKTNEKLFF
abundance: NA; v_gene: TRBV7-3; len: 15; d_gene: NA; j_gene: TRBJ2-6; CDR3nt: TGTGCCAGCAGCACTAAGGGGACCGGGGCCAACGTCCTGACTTTC; CDR3aa: CASSTKGTGANVLTF
abundance: NA; v_gene: TRBV9; len: 17; d_gene: TRBD2; j_gene: TRBJ2-3; CDR3nt: TGTGCCAGCAGCGTAGCTGGGGGGAGGGCCCCCACAGATACGCAGTATTTT; CDR3aa: CASSVAGGRAPTDTQYF
abundance: NA; v_gene: TRBV29-1; len: 16; d_gene: NA; j_gene: TRBJ1-2; CDR3nt: TGCAGCCTCGAGGGGGGGCTTGGAGTGGCTAACTATGGCTACACCTTC; CDR3aa: CSLEGGLGVANYGYTF
abundance: NA; v_gene: TRBV6-4; len: 11; d_gene: NA; j_gene: TRBJ1-5; CDR3nt: TGTGTCCGCCCCCGGGTAGGGCCCCAGCATTTT; CDR3aa: CVRPRVGPQHF
abundance: NA; v_gene: TRBV4-1; len: 15; d_gene: NA; j_gene: TRBJ1-4; CDR3nt: TGCGCCAGCTCTCCAGGTGACAGGACGAATGAAAAACTGTTTTTT; CDR3aa: CASSPGDRTNEKLFF
abundance: NA; v_gene: TRBV5-1; len: 14; d_gene: NA; j_gene: TRBJ1-3; CDR3nt: TGCGCCAGCAGCCTTGGGGGCGCCGGAAACACCATATATTTT; CDR3aa: CASSLGGAGNTIYF
abundance: few; v_gene: TRBV10-3; len: 16; d_gene: NA; j_gene: TRBJ2-2; CDR3nt: TGTGCCATCAGTGAGTCGAGGGCAGTGAACACCGGGGAGCTGTTTTTT; CDR3aa: CAISESRAVNTGELFF
abundance: NA; v_gene: TRBV5-4; len: 13; d_gene: NA; j_gene: TRBJ2-5; CDR3nt: TGTGCCAGCAGGCCCTACGGGGACGAGACCCAGTACTTC; CDR3aa: CASRPYGDETQYF
abundance: once; v_gene: TRBV30; len: 14; d_gene: NA; j_gene: TRBJ1-2; CDR3nt: TGTGCCTGGAGTCCTCACGTGGGTGAGGGTGACTACACCTTC; CDR3aa: CAWSPHVGEGDYTF
abundance: NA; v_gene: TRBV5-4; len: 16; d_gene: TRBD1; j_gene: TRBJ2-2; CDR3nt: TGTGCCAGCAGCCGACGGGACAGGTTAAACACCGGGGAGCTGTTTTTT; CDR3aa: CASSRRDRLNTGELFF
abundance: NA; v_gene: TRBV9; len: 13; d_gene: NA; j_gene: TRBJ2-1; CDR3nt: TGTGCCAGCAGCGTACTTGGGGTTGATGAGCAGTTCTTC; CDR3aa: CASSVLGVDEQFF
abundance: NA; v_gene: TRBV10-3; len: 14; d_gene: NA; j_gene: TRBJ2-7; CDR3nt: TGTGCCATCAGTGACTACGGGACTTCCTACGAGCAGTACTTC; CDR3aa: CAISDYGTSYEQYF
abundance: once; v_gene: TRBV5-6; len: 12; d_gene: NA; j_gene: TRBJ2-7; CDR3nt: TGTGCCAGCAGCTTGGTGTCCTACGAGCAGTACTTC; CDR3aa: CASSLVSYEQYF
abundance: NA; v_gene: TRBV5-1; len: 14; d_gene: TRBD1; j_gene: TRBJ2-7; CDR3nt: TGCGCCAGAAAAACCCGGGACAGGGGTCACGAGCAGTACTTC; CDR3aa: CARKTRDRGHEQYF
abundance: NA; v_gene: TRBV7-9; len: 13; d_gene: NA; j_gene: TRBJ2-2; CDR3nt: TGTGCCAGCAGCCCTCAGGGAACCGGGGAGCTGTTTTTT; CDR3aa: CASSPQGTGELFF
abundance: NA; v_gene: TRBV28; len: 18; d_gene: TRBD2; j_gene: TRBJ2-5; CDR3nt: TGTGCCAGCAGCCAGACTAGCGGGGGGACGCTTTTAGGGGAGACCCAGTACTTC; CDR3aa: CASSQTSGGTLLGETQYF
abundance: NA; v_gene: TRBV7-8; len: 14; d_gene: NA; j_gene: TRBJ2-7; CDR3nt: TGTGCCAGCAGCTTAATACTAGGGCCCTACGAGCAGTACTTC; CDR3aa: CASSLILGPYEQYF
abundance: NA; v_gene: TRBV30; len: 12; d_gene: TRBD1; j_gene: TRBJ2-7; CDR3nt: TGTGCCTGGAGTTCACAGGGGTGGGAGCAGTACTTC; CDR3aa: CAWSSQGWEQYF
abundance: NA; v_gene: TRBV5-1; len: 17; d_gene: TRBD2; j_gene: TRBJ2-3; CDR3nt: TGCGCCAGCAGCTTGGAAGGTAGCGGGAGGGCACCAGATACGCAGTATTTT; CDR3aa: CASSLEGSGRAPDTQYF
abundance: NA; v_gene: TRBV28; len: 15; d_gene: NA; j_gene: TRBJ2-7; CDR3nt: TGTGCCAGCAGCTCTGGGCCTTACCTTCCCTACGAGCAGTACTTC; CDR3aa: CASSSGPYLPYEQYF
abundance: NA; v_gene: TRBV11-2; len: 15; d_gene: NA; j_gene: TRBJ2-1; CDR3nt: TGTGCCAGCAGTTTTAGTGGGAGATCATACAATGAGCAGTTCTTC; CDR3aa: CASSFSGRSYNEQFF
abundance: NA; v_gene: TRBV9; len: 14; d_gene: NA; j_gene: TRBJ2-5; CDR3nt: TGTGCCAGCAGCGTAGAAGGGATGAGAGAGACCCAGTACTTC; CDR3aa: CASSVEGMRETQYF
abundance: NA; v_gene: TRBV25-1; len: 15; d_gene: NA; j_gene: TRBJ1-6; CDR3nt: TGTGCCAGCAGTGTAGGCGTCAGCGTTAATTCACCCCTCCACTTT; CDR3aa: CASSVGVSVNSPLHF
abundance: NA; v_gene: TRBV6-1; len: 19; d_gene: NA; j_gene: TRBJ1-2; CDR3nt: TGTGCCAGCAGTGAAGCAATACTAATCGGGACACTTTCTAACTATGGCTACACCTTC; CDR3aa: CASSEAILIGTLSNYGYTF
abundance: few; v_gene: TRBV18; len: 14; d_gene: TRBD2; j_gene: TRBJ2-1; CDR3nt: TGTGCCAGCTCACCACCGACTAGCGACGGTGAGCAGTTCTTC; CDR3aa: CASSPPTSDGEQFF
abundance: NA; v_gene: TRBV30; len: 15; d_gene: NA; j_gene: TRBJ1-2; CDR3nt: TGTGCCTGGAGGGCAAAAGGGCAGGGGAGGTATGGCTACACCTTC; CDR3aa: CAWRAKGQGRYGYTF
abundance: once; v_gene: TRBV19; len: 13; d_gene: TRBD1; j_gene: TRBJ1-2; CDR3nt: TGTGCCAGTAGTATTCGGCAGGGGGATGGCTACACCTTC; CDR3aa: CASSIRQGDGYTF